This entry concerns a single T cell receptor beta chain. This sample is drawn from a study of CD4 and CD8 cells across lung adenocarcinoma regions. TCRdb re-called the PCR reads with MiXCR, one entry per CDR3 protein. Of thousands of distinct CDR3 sequences in the sample, roughly 51% are singletons; the top ten hold 20% to 25%. The CDR3 consists of 17 residues. CDR1 is MNHNS, CDR2 SASEGT, per germline. The patients had localized lung adenocarcinoma, a non-small cell subtype. This clonotype was sampled from a female donor with lung adenocarcinoma. The CD4 and CD8 labels of this study may be unreliable. Sequencing was performed on CD4+ T cells from the margin of a lung tumor. V usage is TRBV6-1 and J usage is TRBJ2-4; TRBD1 aligns across 10 bases. Matching the DNA end better, TRBJ2-1 makes the J call doubtful. CDR3 region: CASSRNFVGTGANEQFF. The CDR3 DNA reads TGTGCCAGCAGTCGAAATTTCGTGGGGACAGGGGCCAATGAGCAGTTCTTC.